A single sample gave rise to the 18 T cell receptor beta chains below, sequenced in a study of blood T cell repertoires in COVID-19. Clones were read by immunoSEQ multiplex PCR, and TCRdb kept only the in-frame ones, dropping some. The sample carries under 250,000 clones, around nine tenths recorded once. The sample taken for sequencing was peripheral blood. These receptors were obtained from a man aged 55-75 years with COVID-19, enrolled during active disease.

The rearrangement links TRBV25-1 to TRBJ2-7, with a weak D call TRBD1 (6 bases). The V gene's germline CDR1 is MGHDK and CDR2 SYGVNS. The CDR3 contains 12 residues. The V and J ends lost 6 bases and 3 bases respectively, with 9 bases between them. CDR3: CASSPGVYEQYF. CDR3 in DNA: TGTGCCAGCAGCCCAGGGGTCTACGAGCAGTACTTC.

This clone was detected once. An end of the junction does not agree with germline; a read error may underlie this. The rearrangement joins TRBV7-8 to TRBJ2-3; TRBD2 matches at 10 bases. CDR1 is SGHVS, CDR2 FQNEAQ, per germline. The CDR3 totals 16 residues. Here the CDR3 reads CASSVAGLAVTDTQYF. DNA of the CDR3: TGTGCCAGCAGCGTAGCTGGACTAGCGGTCACAGATACGCAGTATTTT. Full variable domain (outside the CDR3, taken from reference TRBV7-8 and TRBJ2-3): GAGVSQSPRYKVAKRGQDVALRCDPISGHVSLFWYQQALGQGPEFLTYFQNEAQLDKSGLPSDRFFAERPEGSVSTLKIQRTQQEDSAVYLCASSVAGLAVTDTQYFGPGTRLTVL.

This rearrangement joins TRBV19 to TRBJ1-5; 9 positions agree with TRBD1. This CDR3 is 16 amino acids long. With 5 bases clipped from V and 3 bases from J, the junction kept 8 bases outside the gene matches. CDR1 LNHDA and CDR2 SQIVND come from the germline V gene (reference sequence). The DNA of the CDR3 is TGTGCCAGTAGTCCCAAGGACAGGGGACACAATCAGCCCCAGCATTTT. Its protein is CASSPKDRGHNQPQHF.

J is TRBJ1-6 and V is TRBV3-1 (or the pseudogene TRBV3-2), with 8 bases lining up with TRBD1. Germline loops: CDR1 LGHDT, CDR2 YNNKEL (reference sequence). The CDR3 length is 17 residues. J was trimmed by 6 bases and V by 2 bases; bases with no gene match: 9. The CDR3 region is CASSQQQGGSFNSPLHF. The CDR3 bases are TGTGCCAGCAGCCAACAACAGGGGGGTAGTTTTAATTCACCCCTCCACTTT.

The rearrangement links TRBV5-1 to TRBJ1-2, with a possible D match to TRBD1 (5 bases). Germline CDR1 SGHRS, CDR2 YFSETQ. V shed 0 bases and J shed 2 bases, with 8 bases lying between them. The CDR3 spans 14 residues. The CDR3 reads CASSLEGANYGYTF. In nucleotides, the CDR3 is TGCGCCAGCAGCTTGGAAGGGGCGAACTATGGCTACACCTTC.

This clone occurred once. V and J are TRBV28 and TRBJ2-1, with TRBD2 matching over 14 bases. Looked up from germline, CDR1 is MDHEN and CDR2 is SYDVKM. The CDR3 contains 14 residues. With 8 bases clipped from V and 8 bases from J, the junction kept 5 bases outside the gene matches. The DNA of the CDR3 is TGTGCCAGCGCGGGGACTAGCGGGAGCCATGAGCAGTTCTTC. This gives the protein CASAGTSGSHEQFF.

This chain joins TRBV6-2 or TRBV6-3 and TRBJ2-5; D is uncertain. The V and J ends lost 3 bases and 5 bases respectively, with 13 bases between them. Germline CDR1 and CDR2: MNHEY and SVGEGT. This CDR3 comprises 14 residues. The CDR3 DNA follows: TGTGCCAGCAGTTATTCCCCCAGTGCCGAGACCCAGTACTTC. This encodes CASSYSPSAETQYF.

The V and J genes are TRBV27 and TRBJ2-3; D possibly corresponds to TRBD2 (6 bases). Per the germline V gene, CDR1 is MNHEY and CDR2 is SMNVEV (reference sequence). The CDR3 runs to 16 residues. V was pared by 3 bases and J by 8 bases, with 21 bases between. Here the CDR3 DNA reads TGTGCCAGCAGTTTTGTTGGGGCGGGAAGGATAGCTACGCAGTATTTT. This gives the protein CASSFVGAGRIATQYF.

The chain has TRBV4-3 and TRBJ2-3, with D perhaps matching TRBD2 (7 bases). Trimming pared 0 bases from V and 4 bases from J, leaving 20 bases between. CDR1 and CDR2 (germline): LGHNA, YSLEER. The CDR3 extends over 18 amino acids. The CDR3 region is CASSQEQRVGGAPDTQYF. CDR3 in DNA: TGCGCCAGCAGCCAAGAGCAACGAGTAGGGGGGGCCCCAGATACGCAGTATTTT.

The chain joins TRBV6-5 to TRBJ2-7; 7 bases align to TRBD2. V trimming: 0 bases; J trimming: 4 bases; junction bases outside the gene matches: 9. Germline-derived CDR1 and CDR2 are MNHEY and SVGAGI. The CDR3 extends over 16 amino acids. CDR3 amino acids: CASSYSATGTIYEQYF. In nucleotides, the CDR3 is TGTGCCAGCAGTTACTCGGCTACCGGGACTATTTACGAGCAGTACTTC.

The gene calls are TRBV4-3 and TRBJ2-1, with TRBD2 matching over 16 bases. This CDR3 contains 17 residues. V lost 0 bases, J lost 7 bases, and 3 bases stayed unmatched. The V gene's germline CDR1 is LGHNA and CDR2 YSLEER. This CDR3 is CASSQEWGLAGGNEQFF. DNA of the CDR3: TGCGCCAGCAGCCAAGAATGGGGACTAGCGGGAGGGAATGAGCAGTTCTTC.

The CDR3 sequence: CASSPNRGPYEQYF. The CDR3 bases are TGTGCCAGCAGCCCGAACAGGGGGCCCTACGAGCAGTACTTC. The rearrangement links TRBV28 to TRBJ2-7, with 9 bases fitting TRBD1. The CDR3 has 14 residues. Germline loops: CDR1 MDHEN, CDR2 SYDVKM. Trimming took 6 bases from V and 2 from J; bases not matched to a gene: 5.

The chain is built from TRBV11-3 and TRBJ1-1, with 9 bases fitting TRBD1. Trimming removed 4 bases from V and 10 bases from J; junction bases left unmatched: 10. CDR3 length: 14 residues. The germline V gene encodes CDR1 SGHNT and CDR2 YENEEA. The CDR3 DNA sequence: TGTGCCAGCAGCTCCCCGGGACAGGGCGGCAGAGCTTTCTTT. Its translation is CASSSPGQGGRAFF.

This chain links TRBV20-1 with TRBJ2-2, with 8 bases lining up with TRBD2. There are 15 residues in the CDR3. Germline V gives CDR1 DFQATT, CDR2 SNEGSKA (reference sequence). The V and J ends lost 3 bases and 3 bases, in that order; junction bases with no gene match: 6. CDR3 region: CSASGGLADTGELFF. CDR3 bases: TGCAGTGCTAGTGGTGGACTAGCAGACACCGGGGAGCTGTTTTTT.

V gene TRBV4-2 combines with J gene TRBJ2-3, with 10 bases matching TRBD2. Trimming removed 4 bases from V and 1 base from J; junction bases left unmatched: 5. The length of the CDR3 is 16 residues. Germline-derived CDR1 and CDR2 are LGHNA and YNFKEQ. For the CDR3, the DNA is TGTGCCAGCAGCCTCGGAGCGGGAGGGGGCACAGATACGCAGTATTTT. It specifies CASSLGAGGGTDTQYF.

The rearrangement uses TRBV14 and TRBJ2-1; no reliable D call. The CDR3 is 16 amino acids. From germline, CDR1 is SGHDN and CDR2 FVKESK. Trimming pared 0 bases from V and 0 bases from J, leaving 9 bases between. The CDR3 region has the DNA TGTGCCAGCAGCCAAGATCTACGTAACTCCTACAATGAGCAGTTCTTC. Its protein product is CASSQDLRNSYNEQFF.

The genes are TRBV18 and TRBJ1-3; 7 positions match TRBD1. The V gene end was trimmed by 8 bases and the J gene end by 0 bases; junction bases not matched to a gene: 4. Per germline, CDR1 KGHSH and CDR2 LQKENI. The CDR3 covers 14 residues. The chain's CDR3 is CASARDSSGNTIYF. CDR3 coding DNA: TGTGCCAGCGCCCGGGACAGCTCTGGAAACACCATATATTTT.

The chain carries TRBV9 and TRBJ2-7, with 10 bases lining up with TRBD1. Trimming took 1 base from V and 7 from J; bases not matched to a gene: 5. This CDR3 contains 14 residues. Germline CDR1 and CDR2: SGDLS and YYNGEE. The CDR3 DNA sequence: TGTGCCAGCAGCGTACATAGGACAGGGGGAGAGCAGTACTTC. It codes for CASSVHRTGGEQYF.